The 20 T cell receptor beta chains below come from one sample, sequenced in a study of cytomegalovirus exposure and HLA in healthy donors. 60 Vbeta and 13 Jbeta primers were used in PCR. TCRdb's table, derived via immunoSEQ multiplex PCR, lists solely in-frame clones and lacks some. The table includes about 160,000 clones, 85% detected once. The material sequenced was PBMCs. These receptors were taken from a boy aged 2 to 10 in good health and CMV-seronegative.

V usage is TRBV6-5 and J usage is TRBJ2-2; TRBD2 aligns across 11 bases. Germline CDR1 and CDR2: MNHEY and SVGAGI. This CDR3 comprises 15 residues. The junction had 1 base not matched to a gene; V was cut back by 6 bases and J by 1 base. The CDR3 spells CASSGLAGNTGELFF. The CDR3, as DNA: TGTGCCAGCAGCGGACTAGCGGGGAACACCGGGGAGCTGTTTTTT.

The chain has TRBV6-4 and TRBJ1-1, with 12 bases matching TRBD1. The V gene's germline CDR1 is MRHNA and CDR2 SNTAGT. Trimming cost V 8 bases and J 7 bases; bases outside gene matches: 8. This CDR3 is 14 amino acids long. CDR3: CASRKGTGGVEAFF. In DNA, the CDR3 is TGTGCCAGCCGGAAAGGGACAGGGGGCGTTGAAGCTTTCTTT.

The V and J genes are TRBV27 and TRBJ2-3; the match to TRBD1 covers 7 bases. Germline CDR1 reads MNHEY; CDR2 reads SMNVEV (reference sequence). CDR3 length equals 15 residues. The trim removed 2 bases at V and 2 bases at J, leaving 4 bases unmatched. The CDR3 sequence is CASSLRTGYTDTQYF. The CDR3 bases are TGTGCCAGCAGTTTAAGGACAGGTTACACAGATACGCAGTATTTT.

The CDR3 protein is CASGAGLELEKLFF. In DNA, the CDR3 is TGTGCCAGCGGAGCGGGTCTCGAGCTTGAAAAACTGTTTTTT. The genes are TRBV5-6 and TRBJ1-4; D unresolved. V lost 7 bases, J lost 7 bases, and 17 bases lay in between. Looked up from germline, CDR1 is SGHDT and CDR2 is YYEEEE. This CDR3 has 14 amino acids.

This clone was observed a few times. The V and J genes are TRBV29-1 and TRBJ1-1; D is ambiguous. Trimming took off 0 bases at V and 3 bases at J, with 8 bases between the two ends. Germline V gene data show CDR1 as SQVTM and CDR2 as ANQGSEA. The CDR3 spans 13 residues. CDR3 amino acids: CSVEEGGDTEAFF. In DNA, the CDR3 is TGCAGCGTTGAAGAGGGCGGGGACACTGAAGCTTTCTTT.

The chain joins TRBV11-2 to TRBJ2-1; possible D gene TRBD1, 5 bases. The CDR3 runs 14 residues. Trimming pared 3 bases from V and 7 bases from J, leaving 13 bases between. Germline loops: CDR1 SGHAT, CDR2 FQNNGV. CDR3 sequence (DNA): TGTGCCAGCAGCTTTGGTCAGGGTTGGAATGAGCAGTTCTTC. It specifies CASSFGQGWNEQFF.

This chain links TRBV7-6 with TRBJ2-2; D possibly corresponds to TRBD1 (6 bases). CDR3 length equals 15 residues. The V and J ends lost 1 base and 6 bases respectively, with 12 bases between them. Germline lookup yields CDR1 SGHVS and CDR2 FNYEAQ. The CDR3 DNA sequence: TGTGCCAGCAGCTTAGGGTCAGGGGTGTCCGGGGAGCTGTTTTTT. Protein sequence: CASSLGSGVSGELFF.

The chain joins TRBV27 to TRBJ2-1, with 9 bases that match TRBD2. The CDR3 is 14 amino acids. CDR1 and CDR2 from the germline V gene are MNHEY and SMNVEV (reference sequence). With V trimmed by 4 bases and J by 5 bases, 3 bases remained unmatched. CDR3 coding DNA: TGTGCCAGCAGTTCAAGACTAGCGGACAATGAGCAGTTCTTC. It specifies CASSSRLADNEQFF.

V is TRBV7-2 and J is TRBJ2-7, with 10 bases that match TRBD2. The length of the CDR3 is 14 residues. V gave up 5 bases and J gave up 3 bases; unmatched junction bases: 4. Germline CDR1 reads SGHTA; CDR2 reads FQGNSA. This CDR3 reads CASSPSSGSYEQYF. The CDR3 nucleotides are TGTGCCAGCAGCCCCTCTAGCGGGAGCTACGAGCAGTACTTC.

In nucleotides, the CDR3 is TGCGCCAGCGGGCCCGGACAGGGGGTTTTGAACACTGAAGCTTTCTTT. This codes for CASGPGQGVLNTEAFF. The chain employs TRBV5-1 and TRBJ1-1, with 10 bases fitting TRBD1. The CDR3 runs to 16 residues. CDR1 and CDR2 from the germline V gene are SGHRS and YFSETQ. V lost 7 bases, J lost 0 bases, and 9 bases stayed unmatched.

The chain uses TRBV5-6 and TRBJ2-5; no firm D call. The CDR3 runs to 11 residues. Between the trimmed V and J ends, which lost 4 bases and 5 bases, there was a span of 6 bases. Per germline, CDR1 SGHDT and CDR2 YYEEEE. CDR3 sequence: CASSLQETQYF. The CDR3 DNA is TGTGCCAGCAGCCTCCAGGAGACCCAGTACTTC. Supplemented by reference TRBV5-6 and TRBJ2-5, the full variable domain reads DAGVTQSPTHLIKTRGQQVTLRCSPKSGHDTVSWYQQALGQGPQFIFQYYEEEERQRGNFPDRFSGHQFPNYSSELNVNALLLGDSALYLCASSLQETQYFGPGTRLLVL.

The count of this clone is one. The chain uses TRBV6-5 and TRBJ2-7; the D gene is possibly TRBD1 (5 bases). The CDR3 spans 13 residues. The germline CDR1 and CDR2 sequences are MNHEY and SVGAGI. V was cut by 8 bases and J by 0 bases, with 11 bases left in between. The CDR3: CASSVRDSYEQYV. The CDR3 bases are TGTGCCAGCTCTGTCAGGGACTCCTACGAGCAGTACGTC.

This sequence joins TRBV5-8 and TRBJ2-3, with 8 bases aligning to TRBD2. V lost 2 bases and J lost 4; bases outside the gene matches: 9. This CDR3 spans 16 amino acids. Germline values: CDR1 SGHTS, CDR2 YDEGEE. CDR3 residues: CASSFGGSGGADTQYF. In DNA, the CDR3 is TGTGCCAGCAGCTTTGGGGGCAGCGGGGGCGCAGATACGCAGTATTTT.

The chain employs TRBV6-1 and TRBJ2-5; possible D gene TRBD2, 5 bases. The germline V gene encodes CDR1 MNHNS and CDR2 SASEGT. This CDR3 comprises 14 residues. The germline V and J ends were trimmed by 6 bases and 5 bases, with 16 bases remaining between them. The CDR3 region is CASRSGSRGETQYF. Here the CDR3 DNA reads TGTGCCAGCAGGTCGGGATCCCGAGGGGAGACCCAGTACTTC.

The chain employs TRBV27 and TRBJ2-3; no firm D call. Germline CDR1 MNHEY, CDR2 SMNVEV (reference sequence). V dropped 8 bases and J dropped 7 bases, with 10 bases sitting between them. This CDR3 has 11 residues. CDR3 in amino acids: CASSQDNTQYF. The CDR3 DNA follows: TGTGCCAGCTCCCAGGATAATACGCAGTATTTT.

This clone occurred a few times. J is TRBJ2-7 and V is TRBV4-1; 7 nucleotides agree with TRBD2. V gave up 0 bases and J gave up 2 bases; unmatched junction bases: 10. CDR1 MGHRA and CDR2 YSYEKL come from the germline V gene. The CDR3 has 17 amino acids. The CDR3 protein is CASSQDGTASGAYEQYF. The CDR3 bases are TGCGCCAGCAGCCAAGATGGAACGGCTAGCGGTGCCTACGAGCAGTACTTC.

The rearrangement joins TRBV13 to TRBJ1-3; D may be TRBD1 (5 bases). The CDR3 spans 16 residues. The germline V and J ends were trimmed by 2 bases and 2 bases, with 13 bases remaining between them. Germline V CDR1 and CDR2: PRHDT, FYEKMQ (reference sequence). The CDR3 spells CASSLQWGGTGNTIYF. As DNA, the CDR3 is TGTGCCAGCAGCTTACAGTGGGGGGGAACTGGAAACACCATATATTTT.

V and J are TRBV5-6 and TRBJ1-2; 7 nucleotides match TRBD1. CDR3 length equals 16 residues. With 3 bases clipped from V and 11 bases from J, the junction kept 19 bases outside the gene matches. Per the germline V gene, CDR1 is SGHDT and CDR2 is YYEEEE. CDR3 sequence: CASSWTSQGRLVGYTF. DNA for the CDR3: TGTGCCAGCAGCTGGACCTCACAGGGGCGCCTAGTTGGATACACCTTC.

The chain links TRBV13 to TRBJ1-1; no definite D call. V lost 1 base and J 0 bases, leaving 15 bases between the germline ends. The CDR3 totals 17 residues. In germline, CDR1 is PRHDT, CDR2 FYEKMQ (reference sequence). The CDR3, as DNA: TGTGCCAGCAGCTTAGCTCCCGGGGTAGCCATGAACACTGAAGCTTTCTTT. Protein: CASSLAPGVAMNTEAFF.

The chain has TRBV19 and TRBJ2-1; D remains ambiguous. CDR1 is LNHDA, CDR2 SQIVND, per germline (reference sequence). The V and J ends lost 4 bases and 7 bases respectively, with 5 bases between them. The CDR3 contains 11 residues. CDR3 in DNA: TGTGCCAGTAGTAACAAAAATGAGCAGTTCTTC. Amino acid sequence: CASSNKNEQFF.